This is a list of T cell receptor beta chains from one sample in a study of T cell responses to AZD1222 COVID-19 vaccine. Repertoires were generated with immunoSEQ multiplex PCR, while TCRdb's copy carries only in-frame clones and drops some. Found here are approximately 150,000 clones, roughly 94% of them singletons; the top ten hold 1.3%. The sequences come from peripheral blood, collected on day 0 of AZD1222 vaccination. All receptors derive from an adult in good health. Both conserved end residues are trimmed from each CDR3. The D gene is left open where the match is weak. The size entry is marked missing in some rows and otherwise reads once, few, many or a size class.

NA,TRBJ1-2,NA,TRBV3-1/TRBV3-2,ASSQAGSVYGYT
NA,TRBJ1-1,TRBD1,TRBV5-1,ASSADREFEAF
NA,TRBJ2-2,TRBD1,TRBV19,ASTPGGFTGELF
NA,TRBJ1-4,NA,TRBV6-6,ASSYSQGPLF
NA,TRBJ1-2,NA,TRBV27,ASSALLSGYGYT
NA,TRBJ1-4,NA,TRBV7-9,ASSRQFATNEKLF
NA,TRBJ2-3,NA,TRBV11-2,ASSFTTGSTDTQY
NA,TRBJ1-6,TRBD1,TRBV16,ASSHGTGEPLH
NA,TRBJ2-1,TRBD1,TRBV4-1,ASSPTGTGINEQF
NA,TRBJ2-2,NA,TRBV6-4,ASSDTSTGELF
NA,TRBJ1-6,NA,TRBV3-1/TRBV3-2,ASSQEQAYSPLH
NA,TRBJ1-3,TRBD1,TRBV19,ASSLRQGAIFSGNTIY
NA,TRBJ1-1,NA,TRBV2,ASDEMRTEAF
NA,TRBJ2-3,TRBD1,TRBV2,ASSLDRGNTQY
NA,TRBJ1-1,NA,TRBV2,ASMSTNTEAF
NA,TRBJ2-1,TRBD2,TRBV2,ASSAPGRASEQF
NA,TRBJ1-6,NA,TRBV16,ASSEEGVRSPLH
NA,TRBJ2-2,NA,TRBV4-1,ASSQDSRGSMTGELF
NA,TRBJ1-2,NA,TRBV10-3,AISDLVAGNYGYT
NA,TRBJ2-2,TRBD2,TRBV2,ASTLAGYTGELF
NA,TRBJ1-6,NA,TRBV19,ASSIGATSPLH
NA,TRBJ1-2,TRBD1,TRBV10-2,ASSNGQAPVYGYT
NA,TRBJ1-2,NA,TRBV4-1,ASSQSVKGGYT
NA,TRBJ1-6,TRBD1,TRBV5-8,ASQETGGSYNSPLH
NA,TRBJ2-1,NA,TRBV29-1,SVEFGVASSYNEQF
NA,TRBJ1-2,NA,TRBV5-6,ASSFGRNYGYT
few,TRBJ2-5,NA,TRBV23-1,ASSHPGRKETQY
NA,TRBJ1-6,NA,TRBV6-4,ASSVSAGDNSPLH
NA,TRBJ1-4,NA,TRBV18,ASSPPGLSLTNEKLF
NA,TRBJ1-2,NA,TRBV4-1,ASSPVQGRGVGYGYT
NA,TRBJ1-2,TRBD1,TRBV13,ASTGTGGLRYYGYT
once,TRBJ2-1,NA,TRBV6-1,ASSELPLVNNEQF
NA,TRBJ2-3,TRBD2,TRBV10-3,AIRPGLAGGPESTDTQY
NA,TRBJ2-1,NA,TRBV6-1,ASSEAGLPSYNEQF
NA,TRBJ2-1,NA,TRBV9,ASSVLGGWMYNEQF
NA,TRBJ1-1,NA,TRBV2,ASSGSDSNTEAF
NA,TRBJ1-5,NA,TRBV6-1,ASSEALTGHQPQH
NA,TRBJ1-6,NA,TRBV7-9,ASSQGQWNSPLH
NA,TRBJ1-6,NA,TRBV19,ASSIWFPSSYNSPLH
NA,TRBJ1-5,NA,TRBV5-1,ASSLEGGSNQPQH